This TCR beta chain stems from a study of beta chain features in type 1 diabetes. Expressed TCRB transcripts were sequenced because the entire RNA isolate underwent reverse transcription. Method: immunoSEQ multiplex PCR; TCRdb's copy keeps in-frame clones and lacks some. Of about half a million clones in the sample, 25% to 35% were seen once. Germline CDR1 PRHDT, CDR2 FYEKMQ (reference sequence). The CDR3 length is 15 residues. V shed 4 bases and J shed 5 bases, with 14 bases lying between them. The genes are TRBV13 and TRBJ2-2; D tentatively reads TRBD1 or TRBD2 (5 bases each). Input material: naive CD4+ T cells from blood. The clonotype was recovered from a man aged 18 to 30 in good health. The CDR3 region is CASSSGPPGTGELFF. In nucleotides, the CDR3 is TGTGCCAGCAGCTCGGGACCCCCGGGGACCGGGGAGCTGTTTTTT.